This T cell receptor (beta chain) derives from a study of graft-versus-host responses after intestinal transplantation (dated by TCRdb to the early 2020s). With respect to the entire study: The transplants that recipients got were multivisceral, liver-intestinal, or isolated intestinal. Graft-versus-host and host-versus-graft alloreactive T cell clones were tracked in the graft, circulation and bone marrow after intestinal transplantation using bulk TCR-beta CDR3 sequencing. Every recipient was given anti-thymocyte globulin induction, then maintenance tacrolimus and steroids for approximately 3 years. Donor T cell macrochimerism was defined as a peak of at least 4% donor T cells among recipient peripheral blood mononuclear cells. The cohort enrolled around 23 intestinal transplant recipients including one retransplant, and a few patients lacking pretransplant specimens were excluded. Alloreactive clones were identified by sequencing pre-transplant mixed lymphocyte reaction products and comparing them with unstimulated pre-transplant donor and recipient T cells. Rather than being sequenced by the commercial service, samples from a few later patients were sequenced in-house on an Illumina MiSeq and processed with MiXCR.

Receptor amplification or capture employed the immunoSEQ multiplex PCR assay. Adaptive Biotechnologies carried out high-throughput TCR-beta CDR3 sequencing of genomic DNA for most patients. In the paper's pipeline: Adaptive's ImmunoSEQ software supplied the TCR sequencing data for around 19 patients, while MiXCR and VDJtools were used to process a few other patients. Because the origin of CDR3 nucleotide sequences shared between donor and recipient could not be assigned, those sequences were removed. Alloreactive clones required at least 2-fold expansion over unstimulated cells and minimum CFSE-low frequency of 0.002% (template counts) or 0.001% (read counts). A clone was considered mappable if detected in the sequenced pre-transplant spleen, lymph node, or MLR CFSE-low populations of the donor or recipient. The cumulative frequency of alloreactive clones was calculated as a percentage of all sequences, weighted by copy number. TCRdb limited this immuneACCESS table to in-frame rearrangements with V and J called. A share of clones is missing; checked studies link under half to unresolved V genes, and the rest is unexplained. D and trimming were read from the DNA, whereas the V and J calls and clone size are those reported in that table. A total of thousands of clones appear in this sample, about 83% of them only once. Jointly, the top ten make up 7.6% of the sample.

Intraepithelial and lamina propria lymphocytes were isolated from graft specimens using dithiothreitol, EDTA incubations and collagenase D digestion. Serial intestinal graft biopsy specimens collected up to 600 days after transplant underwent bulk TCR-beta sequencing. On the study overall, not on this receptor specifically: In the allografts of patients with donor T cell macrochimerism, GvH to HvG T cell clonal ratios were high. Conclusions were limited by the relatively low number and heterogeneity of intestinal transplant patients. Early after transplant, declines in HvG clones were associated with peak levels of circulating GvH clones. GvH clones were detected in recipient bone marrow, and some of these GvH clones were observed earlier in ileal mucosa or blood, consistent with an intestinal mucosal origin.

V loses 7 bases, J loses 5 bases, and the germline ends lie 15 bases apart. The CDR3 starts with the cysteine, ends with the phenylalanine, and has 13 residues. The kept DNA is CDR3 alone, 39 bases in frame from the first base. CDR1 and CDR2, per the germline V gene, are SGHDT and YYEEEE. Comment on this clone: Its antigen target is currently unknown. Qualities for individual bases were not recorded, and no much larger clone is one base off.

This specimen consisted of ileum tissue, obtained approximately 310 days after intestinal transplant. The TCR sequence derives from a human patient who received an intestinal transplant, so some T cells may come from the graft donor. Recombination joined TRBV5-6 with TRBJ1-2; the D gene is perhaps TRBD1, from 5 matching bases. The bases read TGTGCCAGCCACCGGACGGGGGGTTATGGCTACACCTTC. This encodes CASHRTGGYGYTF.